Sequencing of this T cell receptor beta chain was carried out in a study of blood T cell repertoires in COVID-19. Whole-study context: The United States, Italy and Spain were the sources of the acute and convalescent COVID-19 samples. T cells, B-cell-depleted T cells, or PBMCs supplied cDNA or gDNA.

Germline V gene sequence: CDR1 LGHDT, CDR2 YNNKEL (reference sequence). The CDR3 extends over 14 amino acids. The ends were cut back, 1 base at V and 4 bases at J, with 10 bases in the middle. Original processing methods: Reference gene primer amplification yielded estimated nucleated cell counts. Sequenced by immunoSEQ multiplex PCR; TCRdb stores in-frame clones only, minus some. That table is the source of V, J and clone size, and D and trimming were worked out from the DNA. The sample contains about 54,000 clones, around nine tenths of which appear only once. The chain couples TRBV3-1 (or the pseudogene TRBV3-2) to TRBJ2-5; D possibly corresponds to TRBD2 (6 bases). Sequences were obtained from peripheral blood. The clonotype originates from a middle-aged woman with active COVID-19. The CDR3 DNA follows: TGTGCCAGCAGCCAAGCGAGCGGGTTAGAGACCCAGTACTTC. Encoded protein: CASSQASGLETQYF.